The 30 T cell receptor beta chains reported below all come from one sample, sequenced in a study of metastatic and nonmetastatic thyroid tumors. None of the patients had undergone any treatment ahead of thyroid surgery. TCRdb re-called clones via MiXCR from the PCR reads. The repertoire holds fewer than 30,000 clones, with 15% to 20% as singletons. Specimen: blood. These receptors originate from a female donor with papillary thyroid cancer or a benign thyroid nodule (not recorded which). Some clones in this sample may be carry-over from other donors' samples.

This chain connects TRBV4-2 to TRBJ2-1, with TRBD2 matching over 12 bases. Germline V gene sequence: CDR1 LGHNA, CDR2 YNFKEQ. V was clipped by 4 bases and J by 7 bases; unmatched bases: 20. The CDR3 spans 20 residues. The CDR3 here is CASSPIGVASGGAGRNEQFF. The CDR3 DNA reads TGTGCCAGCAGCCCGATAGGAGTGGCTAGCGGGGGGGCCGGGAGGAATGAGCAGTTCTTC.

In this sample, this clone is medium-sized (0.01 to 0.1%). The rearrangement links TRBV12-3 or TRBV12-4 to TRBJ1-2, with unresolved D. Trimming removed 6 bases from V and 2 bases from J, with 10 bases in between. The CDR3 has 13 amino acids. CDR3 coding DNA: TGTGCCAGCAGCCCGACACAGAACTATGGCTACACCTTC. It encodes CASSPTQNYGYTF.

A few counts support this clone. The rearrangement uses TRBV14 and TRBJ2-1; 8 bases match TRBD2. The CDR3 runs to 14 residues. Germline lookup yields CDR1 SGHDN and CDR2 FVKESK. V was pared by 5 bases and J by 7 bases, with 7 bases of the junction left unmatched. The CDR3 loop reads CASSSGGSWNEQFF. In nucleotides, the CDR3 is TGTGCCAGCAGCTCGGGGGGGTCCTGGAATGAGCAGTTCTTC.

This clone was found many times. The CDR3 loop is CASSRRSGDGEQFF. CDR3 nucleotides: TGTGCCAGCAGCCGCCGATCGGGGGACGGTGAGCAGTTCTTC. V and J are TRBV4-2 and TRBJ2-1; possibly TRBD2 for D (6 bases). The V and J ends lost 4 bases and 9 bases respectively, with 16 bases between them. CDR1 LGHNA and CDR2 YNFKEQ come from the germline V gene. There are 14 residues in the CDR3.

By sample fraction, this clone is medium-sized. This CDR3 reads CASRPAGTETYEQYF. As DNA, the CDR3 is TGTGCCAGCAGACCTGCCGGGACAGAGACCTACGAGCAGTACTTC. The chain carries TRBV28 and TRBJ2-7, with 7 bases aligning to TRBD1. V shed 6 bases and J 2 bases; nucleotides not matched to a gene: 10. The CDR3 totals 15 residues. Germline assignment: CDR1 MDHEN and CDR2 SYDVKM. Full variable domain (remainder filled in from reference TRBV28 and TRBJ2-7): DVKVTQSSRYLVKRTGEKVFLECVQDMDHENMFWYRQDPGLGLRLIYFSYDVKMKEKGDIPEGYSVSREKKERFSLILESASTNQTSMYLCASRPAGTETYEQYFGPGTRLTVT.

This clone was observed once. The CDR3 reads CSVHPTQGANYGYTF. The CDR3 DNA is TGCAGTGTCCATCCTACTCAGGGGGCAAACTATGGCTACACCTTC. This chain joins TRBV20-1 and TRBJ1-2, with 8 bases lining up with TRBD1. Germline lookup yields CDR1 DFQATT and CDR2 SNEGSKA (reference sequence). The CDR3 runs to 15 residues. Trimming removed 7 bases from V and 2 bases from J; junction bases left unmatched: 12.

This clone was counted ten times or more. CDR3 DNA: TGTGCCAGCAGTTTAAGCTCCAGGGGGGCTAACTATGGCTACACCTTC. Residues: CASSLSSRGANYGYTF. V usage is TRBV12-3 or TRBV12-4 and J usage is TRBJ1-2, with 7 bases lining up with TRBD1. J was trimmed by 0 bases and V by 2 bases; bases with no gene match: 6. The length of the CDR3 is 16 residues.

The V gene is TRBV2, the J gene TRBJ2-1, with 16 bases that match TRBD2. V dropped 4 bases and J dropped 0; count of bases not matched to a gene: 6. CDR1 and CDR2 (germline): SNHLY, FYNNEI. CDR3 length equals 19 residues. The CDR3 sequence is CASSASGTSGRASYNEQFF. As DNA, the CDR3 is TGTGCCAGCAGTGCGTCCGGGACTAGCGGGAGGGCCTCCTACAATGAGCAGTTCTTC.

This clone came up many times. The rearrangement links TRBV20-1 to TRBJ1-5, with 8 bases that match TRBD1. CDR1 DFQATT and CDR2 SNEGSKA come from the germline V gene (reference sequence). V lost 3 bases, J lost 4 bases, and 11 bases stayed unmatched. CDR3 length: 16 amino acids. This CDR3 is CSASVGRTGSNQPQHF. As DNA, the CDR3 is TGCAGTGCTAGTGTAGGGAGGACAGGGAGTAATCAGCCCCAGCATTTT.

This clone was detected ten times or more. V gene TRBV29-1 combines with J gene TRBJ2-5; 10 positions match TRBD2. This CDR3 spans 16 amino acids. Germline assignment: CDR1 SQVTM and CDR2 ANQGSEA. The trim removed 4 bases at V and 0 bases at J, leaving 8 bases unmatched. This CDR3 reads CSVVGLAGDNQETQYF. In nucleotides, the CDR3 is TGCAGCGTTGTCGGGCTAGCGGGAGACAACCAAGAGACCCAGTACTTC.

This clone was picked up many times. The rearrangement uses TRBV6-1 and TRBJ1-1; D is ambiguous. The CDR3 length is 13 residues. Germline values: CDR1 MNHNS, CDR2 SASEGT. Deletions cut 8 bases from V and 3 bases from J, with 13 bases between. The CDR3: CASQSLGDTEAFF. CDR3 in DNA: TGTGCCAGCCAGTCCCTCGGGGACACTGAAGCTTTCTTT.

The table lists this clone with many counts. The rearrangement links TRBV15 to TRBJ1-3; 8 bases align to TRBD1. Germline-derived CDR1 and CDR2 are LNHNV and YYDKDF (reference sequence). With V trimmed by 0 bases and J by 4 bases, 2 bases remained unmatched. The CDR3 consists of 15 residues. The CDR3 DNA sequence: TGTGCCACCAGCAGAGACCGGGACAGGGGAAACACCATATATTTT. Translated, it gives CATSRDRDRGNTIYF.

Many counts were recorded for this clone. This chain joins TRBV6-5 and TRBJ2-1; possibly TRBD1 for D (6 bases). The CDR3 is 15 residues long. Per germline, CDR1 MNHEY and CDR2 SVGAGI. V gave up 2 bases and J gave up 3 bases, with 11 bases separating them. The CDR3 here is CASSYVAGVYNEQFF. The CDR3 nucleotides read TGTGCCAGCAGTTACGTGGCAGGGGTCTACAATGAGCAGTTCTTC.

The table lists this clone with many counts. The V gene is TRBV29-1, the J gene TRBJ1-2, with TRBD1 as a possible D gene (6 bases). The germline V and J ends were trimmed by 5 bases and 5 bases, with 15 bases remaining between them. The CDR3 loop spans 13 amino acids. Germline loops: CDR1 SQVTM, CDR2 ANQGSEA. The CDR3 sequence: CSVPQTGLYGYTF. CDR3 DNA sequence: TGCAGCGTTCCCCAGACAGGACTATATGGCTACACCTTC.

This clone was recorded a few times. The chain is built from TRBV9 and TRBJ1-6; maybe TRBD1 (6 bases). Germline CDR1 SGDLS, CDR2 YYNGEE. The CDR3 sequence is 15 residues long. The V and J ends lost 3 bases and 6 bases respectively, with 13 bases between them. The CDR3 loop is CASSGGQSINSPLHF. The CDR3 bases are TGTGCCAGCAGCGGCGGACAGTCCATTAATTCACCCCTCCACTTT.

On this clone itself: Here the CDR3 omits its conserved ending phenylalanine or tryptophan, so a read error is the likely source. The V gene is TRBV28, the J gene TRBJ1-1; a possible D gene is TRBD1 (5 bases). V was cut by 3 bases and J by 5 bases, with 25 bases left in between. CDR3 length: 18 amino acids. CDR1 is MDHEN and CDR2 is SYDVKM in the germline V gene. The CDR3 spells CASSFPALGRAGRTEAFL. CDR3 nucleotide sequence: TGTGCCAGCAGTTTTCCTGCACTCGGCCGGGCAGGGAGGACTGAAGCTTTCTTA.

This clone was seen repeatedly, ten times or more. V is TRBV11-2 and J is TRBJ1-3; no reliable D call. CDR3 length: 14 residues. The germline gives CDR1 SGHAT, CDR2 FQNNGV. V lost 5 bases to trimming and J lost 2 bases, with 10 bases between them. The CDR3: CASSPGFAGNTIYF. DNA of the CDR3: TGTGCCAGCAGCCCCGGATTCGCTGGAAACACCATATATTTT. The full variable domain, with the rest looked up from reference TRBV11-2 and TRBJ1-3, is EAGVAQSPRYKIIEKRQSVAFWCNPISGHATLYWYQQILGQGPKLLIQFQNNGVVDDSQLPKDRFSAERLKGVDSTLKIQPAKLEDSAVYLCASSPGFAGNTIYFGEGSWLTVV.

A word on this clone: Sequence at one end of the junction differs from germline and may be a read error. The rearrangement uses TRBV24-1 and TRBJ2-2; 15 positions match TRBD2. CDR3 size: 19 residues. Germline CDR1 and CDR2: KGHDR and SFDVKD. CDR3 DNA sequence: TGTGCCACCAGCGATCGAGGGACTAGCGGGAGGACCCGGACCGGGGATCTGTTTTTT. It yields the protein CATSDRGTSGRTRTGDLFF.

The chain combines TRBV19 with TRBJ1-4, with D perhaps matching TRBD1 (6 bases). The ends were cut back, 7 bases at V and 8 bases at J, with 17 bases in the middle. The length of the CDR3 is 14 residues. The germline V gene has CDR1 LNHDA and CDR2 SQIVND (reference sequence). DNA of the CDR3: TGTGCCAGTATGGCTAAACAGGGTAGGGAAAAACTGTTTTTT. It translates to CASMAKQGREKLFF.

A word on this clone: Other DNA variants within this sample encode the same CDR3. The chain combines TRBV10-3 with TRBJ2-7; D possibly corresponds to TRBD1 (5 bases). CDR1 and CDR2 from the germline V gene are ENHRY and SYGVKD. The V end was cut by 9 bases, the J end by 4 bases, with 16 bases between. This CDR3 is 13 amino acids long. The CDR3 here is CAIGAGIPYEQYF. For the CDR3, the DNA is TGTGCCATAGGGGCAGGGATCCCATACGAGCAGTACTTC.

In its sample, this clone was seen many times. The J gene is TRBJ2-7, the V gene TRBV20-1; weak D call: TRBD1 (5 bases). Germline V lookup: CDR1 DFQATT, CDR2 SNEGSKA (reference sequence). The CDR3 is 12 residues long. With 4 bases removed from V and 9 bases from J, the gap between germline ends came to 16 bases. The CDR3 nucleotides read TGCAGTGCTAAAATCACAGGAAAGGGGCAGTACTTC. It yields the protein CSAKITGKGQYF.

At least ten counts were recorded for this clone. V is TRBV5-8 and J is TRBJ1-2; 8 bases line up with TRBD1. Germline lookup yields CDR1 SGHTS and CDR2 YDEGEE. CDR3 length: 15 residues. Trimming took 1 base from V and 8 from J; bases not matched to a gene: 10. The CDR3 reads CASSLKRTGHRGYTF. CDR3 sequence (DNA): TGTGCCAGCAGCTTGAAGAGGACAGGGCATCGGGGCTACACCTTC.

This clone has more than one count but fewer than ten. A read error may be the cause here, since a much bigger clone is one base away. V and J are TRBV6-1 and TRBJ2-7; 8 bases are a match to TRBD1. The germline V gene has CDR1 MNHNS and CDR2 SASEGT. This CDR3 is 14 amino acids long. The CDR3 loop reads CASTGTGTSYDQYF. In nucleotides, the CDR3 is TGTGCCAGCACCGGGACAGGCACCTCCTACGATCAGTACTTC.

V usage is TRBV12-3 or TRBV12-4 and J usage is TRBJ2-1, with D tentatively TRBD2 (5 bases). The ends were cut back, 10 bases at V and 6 bases at J, with 16 bases in the middle. This CDR3 has 13 residues. DNA of the CDR3: TGTGCCACTGAGGTGGGGAGCATCAATGAGCAGTTCTTC. It encodes CATEVGSINEQFF.

This clone has ten or more counts. J is TRBJ2-7 and V is TRBV29-1; D uncertain. The CDR3 is made up of 13 amino acids. V lost 7 bases and J lost 2, with 15 bases in between. Germline V CDR1 and CDR2: SQVTM, ANQGSEA. CDR3 amino acids: CSGLNVGPYEQYF. The CDR3 nucleotides are TGCAGCGGCCTTAACGTAGGGCCCTACGAGCAGTACTTC.

The J gene is TRBJ2-7, the V gene TRBV2; no reliable D call. The V gene lost 10 bases and the J gene lost 2 bases, with 24 bases spanning the gap. The CDR3 length is 16 residues. Germline V CDR1 and CDR2: SNHLY, FYNNEI. In DNA, the CDR3 is TGTGCCATCATTGCGGCCCAGCTGATGCCGACCTACGAGCAGTACTTC. As protein: CAIIAAQLMPTYEQYF.

In its sample, this clone was seen many times. The chain has TRBV9 and TRBJ1-2; no reliable D call. The CDR3 has 16 amino acids. V dropped 3 bases and J dropped 1 base, with 16 bases sitting between them. The germline gives CDR1 SGDLS, CDR2 YYNGEE. The CDR3 spells CASSGARAGFNYGYTF. The CDR3 region has the DNA TGTGCCAGCAGCGGGGCACGAGCCGGGTTTAACTATGGCTACACCTTC. Combining the CDR3 with reference TRBV9 and TRBJ1-2 gives the whole variable domain DSGVTQTPKHLITATGQRVTLRCSPRSGDLSVYWYQQSLDQGLQFLIQYYNGEERAKGNILERFSAQQFPDLHSELNLSSLELGDSALYFCASSGARAGFNYGYTFGSGTRLTVV.

This clone came up many times. This sequence joins TRBV5-1 and TRBJ2-3; TRBD2 might be the D (6 bases). Germline V gene lookup returns CDR1 SGHRS and CDR2 YFSETQ. The CDR3 spans 14 residues. Trimming stripped 4 bases from V and 1 base from J, with 10 bases between. The CDR3 DNA is TGCGCCAGCAGCAGAGGAGGGCGCACAGATACGCAGTATTTT. It encodes CASSRGGRTDTQYF.

This clone occurred many times. The rearrangement links TRBV19 to TRBJ2-1; D uncertain. Germline V gene data show CDR1 as LNHDA and CDR2 as SQIVND (reference sequence). The CDR3 is made up of 14 amino acids. V lost 6 bases to trimming and J lost 0 bases, with 9 bases between them. The CDR3 spells CASRAGISYNEQFF. The CDR3, as DNA: TGTGCCAGTAGGGCAGGTATCTCCTACAATGAGCAGTTCTTC.

There are many counts of this clone. The chain combines TRBV20-1 with TRBJ2-5; 11 positions match TRBD2. V shed 2 bases and J 1 base; nucleotides not matched to a gene: 3. The germline CDR1 and CDR2 sequences are DFQATT and SNEGSKA (reference sequence). This CDR3 region has 15 residues. This CDR3 reads CSARIAGGGQETQYF. The CDR3, as DNA: TGCAGTGCTAGAATAGCGGGAGGGGGCCAAGAGACCCAGTACTTC.